Listed below are T cell receptor beta chains from one sample, sequenced in a study of shared clonotypes between healthy human individuals. TCRdb's copy holds only in-frame clones and misses some; the assay was immunoSEQ multiplex PCR. The sample has roughly 2 million clones, less than 95% seen once. The sample was naive CD8+ T cells sorted from blood. These TCRs come from a man younger than 35 in good health. The CDR3 runs from the conserved cysteine through the conserved F or W. A D gene is named only where the DNA matches it firmly. The listing skips clone size in some rows; elsewhere it reads once, few, many or a size class.

j_gene | v_gene | abundance | d_gene | CDR3nt | CDR3aa
TRBJ2-7 | TRBV4-1 | - | - | TGCGCCAGCAGCCAAGATCCGGGACGTACACCTCTCTACGAGCAGTACTTC | CASSQDPGRTPLYEQYF
TRBJ1-1 | TRBV12-5 | - | TRBD1 | TGTGCTAGTGCCCCCCTCGGGACAGGGGGGAGCGCTGAAGCTTTCTTT | CASAPLGTGGSAEAFF
TRBJ1-5 | TRBV27 | - | - | TGTGCCAGCAGAACACAGGGATTTGATCAGCCCCAGCATTTT | CASRTQGFDQPQHF
TRBJ1-2 | TRBV27 | few | - | TGTGCCAGCAGTTCTATCTGGTCGGCAGGCGACCGCTATGGCTACACCTTC | CASSSIWSAGDRYGYTF
TRBJ2-7 | TRBV14 | - | - | TGTGCCAGCAGCCAGATAGTCGGACAGACAGGCTCTTGGCAGTACTTC | CASSQIVGQTGSWQYF
TRBJ2-2 | TRBV14 | - | - | TGTGCCAGCAGCTTCAGCAGGGGTTGGGACGGGGAGCTGTTTTTT | CASSFSRGWDGELFF
TRBJ1-1 | TRBV4-1 | once | TRBD1 | TGCGCCAGCAGCCAAGGACAGGGAAGATCTGAAGCTTTCTTT | CASSQGQGRSEAFF
TRBJ2-5 | TRBV4-3 | - | - | TGCGCCAGCAGCCAAGATGACGCACGAGAGACCCAGTACTTC | CASSQDDARETQYF
TRBJ2-5 | TRBV19 | once | - | TGTGCCAGTAGTCCGGGCCAAAGAAAAGAGACCCAGTACTTC | CASSPGQRKETQYF
TRBJ1-1 | TRBV4-1 | - | - | TGCGCCAGCAGCCAACAACTTTCGGCAGGGGTGAACACTGAAGCTTTCTTT | CASSQQLSAGVNTEAFF
TRBJ2-1 | TRBV19 | once | - | TGTGCCAGTAGTATGGTCATACCGGGGGAGCAGTTCTTC | CASSMVIPGEQFF
TRBJ1-1 | TRBV5-1 | once | - | TGCGCCAGCAGCTATCCCGGAGACACTGAAGCTTTCTTT | CASSYPGDTEAFF
TRBJ1-1 | TRBV28 | once | - | TGTGCCAGCAGTTCGGTGCTGGGGAACACTGAAGCTTTCTTT | CASSSVLGNTEAFF
TRBJ2-7 | TRBV9 | - | TRBD1 | TGTGCCAGCAGCGTAGAGGGGGGACAGGACGAGCAGTACTTC | CASSVEGGQDEQYF
TRBJ2-1 | TRBV6-1 | - | - | TGTGCCAGCAGTGAAGATCTGGGGGCAGGATACAATGAGCAGTTCTTC | CASSEDLGAGYNEQFF
TRBJ1-6 | TRBV4-1 | - | - | TGCGCCAGCAGCCAAGTTGGCGTCACCCTCCACTTT | CASSQVGVTLHF
TRBJ2-5 | TRBV4-3 | few | - | TGCGCCAGCAGCCAAGATTGGGGTTATGGAGAGACCCAGTACTTC | CASSQDWGYGETQYF
TRBJ2-7 | TRBV5-1 | - | - | TGCGCCAGCAGCTTGGCGATCAGCCCGGCCTACGAGCAGTACTTC | CASSLAISPAYEQYF
TRBJ2-7 | TRBV9 | - | - | TGTGCCAGCAGCGTAGGATGGGGCCCTGCCGAGCAGTACTTC | CASSVGWGPAEQYF
TRBJ2-3 | TRBV5-6 | - | - | TGTGCCAGCAGCTTGGGGGGCGCATCAGATACGCAGTATTTT | CASSLGGASDTQYF
TRBJ2-7 | TRBV7-3 | - | - | TGTGCCAGCAGCTTGGACCCAGGCTACGAGCAGTACTTC | CASSLDPGYEQYF
TRBJ1-2 | TRBV13 | - | - | TGTGCCAGCAGTCTAGCCACGGACGGGGAGGGCTACACCTTC | CASSLATDGEGYTF
TRBJ2-2 | TRBV15 | - | - | TGTGCCACCAGCCACAGGGTTGACACCGGGGAGCTGTTTTTT | CATSHRVDTGELFF
TRBJ2-1 | TRBV7-6 | - | - | TGTGCCAGCAGCTTCGGCCTTGAGCAGTTCTTC | CASSFGLEQFF
TRBJ2-1 | TRBV29-1 | - | - | TGCAGCGTGACTACAGGGTTAGCCTACAATGAGCAGTTCTTC | CSVTTGLAYNEQFF
TRBJ2-3 | TRBV10-2 | - | - | TGCGCCAGCAGTGGCGAGGGCACGCAGTATTTT | CASSGEGTQYF
TRBJ1-4 | TRBV6-6 | - | TRBD1 | TGTGCCAGCAGTCCGGGACAGATTAATGAAAAACTGTTTTTT | CASSPGQINEKLFF
TRBJ2-7 | TRBV4-3 | - | - | TGCGCCAGCAGCCAAGTGGGGGACTCCACCTACGAGCAGTACTTC | CASSQVGDSTYEQYF
TRBJ2-3 | TRBV6-1 | - | - | TGTGCCAGCAGTTCAATTTCCACAGATACGCAGTATTTT | CASSSISTDTQYF
TRBJ2-3 | TRBV10-3 | - | TRBD1 | TGTGCCATCAGGGGGACAGGGACCGCAGATACGCAGTATTTT | CAIRGTGTADTQYF
TRBJ2-1 | TRBV4-1 | - | TRBD2 | TGCGCCAGCAGCCGGGGGGGTGAGCAGTTCTTC | CASSRGGEQFF
TRBJ1-1 | TRBV28 | - | TRBD1 | TGTGCCAGCAGTTTATGGGGAGAGGGGGCGAGCACTGAAGCTTTCTTT | CASSLWGEGASTEAFF
TRBJ2-7 | TRBV29-1 | - | TRBD1 | TGCAGCGTTGAAGATCCCGGGACAGGGTTATACGAGCAGTACTTC | CSVEDPGTGLYEQYF
TRBJ2-7 | TRBV28 | - | - | TGTGCCAGCAGTTTAGCAGGGGAAGGTTCCTACGAGCAGTACTTC | CASSLAGEGSYEQYF
TRBJ2-7 | TRBV10-3 | - | - | TGTGCCATCACCGCGCAGAGTGGGGACTACGAGCAGTACTTC | CAITAQSGDYEQYF
TRBJ2-3 | TRBV7-2 | - | TRBD2 | TGTGCCAGCAGCTTAGTTTCGGGAGGGAGACCCGATACGCAGTATTTT | CASSLVSGGRPDTQYF
TRBJ2-7 | TRBV29-1 | - | - | TGCAGCGTTGAGTTGTTCGGGGCCCCCACCTCCTACGAGCAGTACTTC | CSVELFGAPTSYEQYF
TRBJ1-2 | TRBV5-8 | once | - | TGTGCCAGACGCGGCGATCGGCGCGGCTACACCTTC | CARRGDRRGYTF
TRBJ1-1 | TRBV6-5 | - | - | TGTGCCAGCAGTTACTCCGTGGGAAACACTGAAGCTTTCTTT | CASSYSVGNTEAFF
TRBJ2-1 | TRBV5-4 | - | - | TGTGCCAGCACTGAGGGACTCAACAATGAGCAGTTCTTC | CASTEGLNNEQFF
TRBJ2-3 | TRBV6-6 | - | - | TGTGCCAGCGGCCGGACCGATGTCACAGATACGCAGTATTTT | CASGRTDVTDTQYF
TRBJ2-5 | TRBV19 | - | TRBD2 | TGTGCCAGTAGCGAGACTAGCGGGGGAAAAGAGACCCAGTACTTC | CASSETSGGKETQYF
TRBJ1-1 | TRBV19 | - | - | TGTGCCAGTAGTATGGGCGGGGTAGCTTTCTTT | CASSMGGVAFF
TRBJ2-5 | TRBV6-5 | - | - | TGTGCCAGCAGTGATTTCGGGGCCCAGGAGACCCAGTACTTC | CASSDFGAQETQYF
TRBJ2-1 | TRBV10-3 | - | - | TGTGCCATCAGTGAGTCGGAGACGGGTTACAATGAGCAGTTCTTC | CAISESETGYNEQFF
TRBJ2-7 | TRBV2 | - | - | TGTGCCAGCCTGGGACACAACTACGAGCAGTACTTC | CASLGHNYEQYF
TRBJ1-3 | TRBV5-4 | - | - | TGTGCCAGCAGCATCGACATGTTTGGAAACACCATATATTTT | CASSIDMFGNTIYF
TRBJ1-4 | TRBV4-1 | - | TRBD1 | TGCGCCAGCAGCCCCCAGGGACAGACTAATGAAAAACTGTTTTTT | CASSPQGQTNEKLFF
TRBJ1-5 | TRBV5-6 | - | TRBD1 | TGTGCCAGCAGCTCCGACGGCGACAGGGGCCAAGGGCCCCAGCATTTT | CASSSDGDRGQGPQHF
TRBJ2-7 | TRBV7-9 | - | - | TGTGCCAGCAGCTTACAGGGATACGAGCAGTACTTC | CASSLQGYEQYF
TRBJ2-7 | TRBV27 | - | - | TGTGCCAGCAGTCCGGGACTTCCCTACGAGCAGTACTTC | CASSPGLPYEQYF
TRBJ1-2 | TRBV5-6 | - | - | TGTGCCAGCAGCTTTCCTCAGGCTAACTATGGCTACACCTTC | CASSFPQANYGYTF
TRBJ2-1 | TRBV27 | once | TRBD1 | TGTGCCAGCAGTTTATTGACCCCCAGGGGGAATGAGCAGTTCTTC | CASSLLTPRGNEQFF
TRBJ1-5 | TRBV28 | - | - | TGTGCCAGCGTCTGGGGGTTGGGTCAGCCCCAGCATTTT | CASVWGLGQPQHF